This T cell receptor (beta chain) stems from a study of T cells in Graves' hyperthyroidism and ophthalmopathy. Study results and limitations: A median around 5.9 months before onset, the model predicted ophthalmopathy. Researchers report that a 13 V-J model separated ophthalmopathy from stable hyperthyroidism. In the blood, most expanded thyroid clonotypes above 0.001 appeared as well.

Regarding this clonotype: Its antigen is not known.

The investigators amplified TCR beta CDR3 regions from RNA transcripts. The TCR CDR3 first-round RT-PCR relied on the HTBI primer set. One entry per CDR3 protein results from TCRdb running MiXCR on the multiplex PCR reads. The table lists roughly 570,000 distinct CDR3 sequences, 40% to 55% of them singletons. With 5 bases removed from V and 10 bases from J, the gap between germline ends came to 9 bases. CDR3 length equals 12 residues. Germline V gene sequence: CDR1 SEHNR, CDR2 FQNEAQ (reference sequence). This TCR was sampled from an adult woman with Graves' disease, either hyperthyroidism or ophthalmopathy (not recorded which). The sample was peripheral blood or thyroid tissue (not recorded which). The V call is TRBV7-9, the J call TRBJ1-6, with D unclear. CDR3 in amino acids: CASSLRASPLHF. In DNA form, the CDR3 reads TGTGCCAGCAGCCTCCGGGCCTCACCCCTCCACTTT. Full variable domain (rest looked up from reference TRBV7-9 and TRBJ1-6): DTGVSQNPRHKITKRGQNVTFRCDPISEHNRLYWYRQTLGQGPEFLTYFQNEAQLEKSRLLSDRFSAERPKGSFSTLEIQRTEQGDSAMYLCASSLRASPLHFGNGTRLTVT.